Listed here are 5 T cell receptor beta chains from one sample, sequenced in a study of T cell repertoires in cytomegalovirus infection. MiXCR, applied by TCRdb to the reads, yields one record per CDR3 protein. The sample consists of approximately 990,000 distinct CDR3 sequences, 31% of them appearing once. For these receptors, no antigen is known. The material was cultured CD8+ T cells from PBMCs, obtained from culture after CMV antigen stimulation. These receptors originate from a human donor in good health (CMV status not recorded). Some clones in this sample may be carry-over from other donors' samples.

The CDR3 DNA reads TGTGCCAGCAGCCCGCCGGGACAGACGAACTATGGCTACACCTTC. Its protein is CASSPPGQTNYGYTF. The chain has TRBV5-4 and TRBJ1-2, with 7 positions matching TRBD1. J was trimmed by 2 bases and V by 4 bases; bases with no gene match: 8. Germline V gene data show CDR1 as SGHNT and CDR2 as YYREEE (reference sequence). This CDR3 region has 15 residues.

The chain uses TRBV3-1 and TRBJ2-1, with D unresolved. This CDR3 has 16 residues. V lost 0 bases and J 4 bases, leaving 13 bases between the germline ends. The germline gives CDR1 LGHDT, CDR2 YNNKEL (reference sequence). For the CDR3, the DNA is TGTGCCAGCAGCCAAGATGGGGTAAGCTCATACAATGAGCAGTTCTTC. Encoded protein: CASSQDGVSSYNEQFF.

This chain connects TRBV5-4 to TRBJ1-4; 10 bases match TRBD1. The CDR3 loop spans 14 amino acids. Trimming removed 4 bases from V and 11 bases from J; junction bases left unmatched: 8. Germline V gene sequence: CDR1 SGHNT, CDR2 YYREEE (reference sequence). The CDR3 sequence is CASSVGTGAEKLFF. The CDR3 DNA reads TGTGCCAGCAGCGTAGGGACAGGGGCGGAGAAACTGTTTTTT.

The chain has TRBV3-1 and TRBJ1-5; TRBD1 might be the D (6 bases). Germline CDR1 is LGHDT and CDR2 is YNNKEL (reference sequence). Trimming stripped 0 bases from V and 9 bases from J, with 15 bases between. The CDR3 is made up of 15 amino acids. The DNA of the CDR3 is TGTGCCAGCAGCCAAGATTGGGGCAGGGGAGGGCCCCAGCATTTT. Amino acid sequence: CASSQDWGRGGPQHF.

This clonotype has just a few counts. V is TRBV4-2 and J is TRBJ2-2; maybe TRBD1 (6 bases). The germline CDR1 and CDR2 sequences are LGHNA and YNFKEQ. V was shortened by 0 bases and J by 7 bases, with 15 bases between the two germline ends. The CDR3 is made up of 16 amino acids. DNA for the CDR3: TGTGCCAGCAGCCAAGACTATACAGGGTCAAGCGGGGAGCTGTTTTTT. Encoded protein: CASSQDYTGSSGELFF.